This T cell receptor (beta chain) was captured by sequencing in a study of blood T cell repertoires in COVID-19. Study-wide background: From the United States, Italy and Spain came samples of acute and convalescent COVID-19. T cells, B-cell-depleted T cells, or PBMCs supplied cDNA or gDNA.

Trimming cost V 4 bases and J 0 bases, with 10 bases left between them. Per germline, CDR1 SGDLS and CDR2 YYNGEE. This CDR3 region has 15 residues. As originally analysed: Estimated nucleated cell counts came from reference gene primer amplification. Produced via immunoSEQ multiplex PCR; TCRdb's table is partial and in-frame only. V, J and clone size derive from that table, while D and trimming were established from the DNA sequence. The table has tens of thousands of clones, just under 85% seen once. This clone was detected only a few times. V is TRBV9 and J is TRBJ2-2; maybe TRBD1 (6 bases). The TCR originated in a woman in her fifties or sixties with acute or convalescent COVID-19. Material: peripheral blood. DNA for the CDR3: TGTGCCAGCAGCTCAGGACAGACGAACACCGGGGAGCTGTTTTTT. Protein product: CASSSGQTNTGELFF. The full variable domain, its missing parts supplied by reference TRBV9 and TRBJ2-2, is DSGVTQTPKHLITATGQRVTLRCSPRSGDLSVYWYQQSLDQGLQFLIQYYNGEERAKGNILERFSAQQFPDLHSELNLSSLELGDSALYFCASSSGQTNTGELFFGEGSRLTVL.